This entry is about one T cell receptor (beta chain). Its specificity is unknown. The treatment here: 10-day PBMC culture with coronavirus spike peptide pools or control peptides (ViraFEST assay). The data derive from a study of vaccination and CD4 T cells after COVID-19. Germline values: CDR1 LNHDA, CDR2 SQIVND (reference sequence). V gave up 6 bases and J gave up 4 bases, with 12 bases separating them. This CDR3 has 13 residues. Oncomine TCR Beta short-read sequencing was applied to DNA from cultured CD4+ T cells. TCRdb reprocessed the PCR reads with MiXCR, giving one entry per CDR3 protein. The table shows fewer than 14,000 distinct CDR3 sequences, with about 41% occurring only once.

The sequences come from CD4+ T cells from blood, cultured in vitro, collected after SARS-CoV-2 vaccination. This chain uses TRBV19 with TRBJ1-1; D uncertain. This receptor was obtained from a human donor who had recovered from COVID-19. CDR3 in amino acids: CASRVQVGTEAFF. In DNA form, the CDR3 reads TGTGCCAGTAGAGTCCAGGTGGGCACTGAAGCTTTCTTT.